One and the same sample provided the 26 T cell receptor beta chains below, sequenced in a study of blood T cell repertoires in COVID-19. Using immunoSEQ multiplex PCR, the repertoire was profiled, and TCRdb retains in-frame clones only, with some absent. In the table there are about 60,000 clones, roughly 88% of which are singletons. Sequenced input: peripheral blood. The source of these receptors is a human donor in a cohort sampled during active COVID-19.

The chain links TRBV5-4 to TRBJ1-2, with D unclear. The CDR3 extends over 13 amino acids. V lost 0 bases, J lost 4 bases, and 7 bases lay in between. Germline V lookup: CDR1 SGHNT, CDR2 YYREEE (reference sequence). The DNA of the CDR3 is TGTGCCAGCAGCTTGGATCAAATCTATGGCTACACCTTC. Translating gives CASSLDQIYGYTF.

This chain joins TRBV2 and TRBJ1-2; 9 bases are a match to TRBD1. The V gene's germline CDR1 is SNHLY and CDR2 FYNNEI. CDR3 length: 15 residues. Trimming cost V 4 bases and J 6 bases; bases outside gene matches: 9. The CDR3 loop reads CASSGQGVGVDGYTF. CDR3 sequence (DNA): TGTGCCAGCAGTGGACAGGGGGTGGGAGTGGATGGCTACACCTTC.

The gene calls are TRBV4-3 and TRBJ2-1, with 8 bases that match TRBD1. Germline trimming cut 4 bases from V and 7 bases from J; bases unmatched to any gene: 3. Germline CDR1 LGHNA, CDR2 YSLEER. This CDR3 contains 13 residues. This CDR3 reads CASSLQGGNEQFF. The CDR3, as DNA: TGCGCCAGCAGCCTACAGGGGGGAAATGAGCAGTTCTTC.

The gene calls are TRBV18 and TRBJ1-5; 9 bases agree with TRBD1. V trimming: 5 bases; J trimming: 4 bases; junction bases outside the gene matches: 3. The CDR3 loop spans 14 amino acids. In germline, CDR1 is KGHSH, CDR2 LQKENI. CDR3 sequence (DNA): TGTGCCAGCTCAAATGACAGGGGGAATCAGCCCCAGCATTTT. Residues: CASSNDRGNQPQHF.

The rearrangement uses TRBV28 and TRBJ2-5; D ambiguous. The CDR3 has 14 amino acids. V was trimmed by 3 bases and J by 8 bases, leaving 16 bases between them. CDR1 is MDHEN, CDR2 SYDVKM, per germline. The CDR3 bases are TGTGCCAGCAGTTTGAGTCCTGGAGTTGTAACCCAGTACTTC. It specifies CASSLSPGVVTQYF.

The chain links TRBV6-5 to TRBJ2-3; D call uncertain. CDR3 length equals 12 residues. Germline loops: CDR1 MNHEY, CDR2 SVGAGI. Trimming took 8 bases from V and 5 from J, leaving 11 bases between them. CDR3 amino acids: CASWSRLDTQYF. In DNA form, the CDR3 reads TGTGCCAGCTGGAGCCGACTAGATACGCAGTATTTT.

The chain recombines TRBV2 with TRBJ1-5; 10 nucleotides match TRBD1. There are 15 residues in the CDR3. Germline V gives CDR1 SNHLY, CDR2 FYNNEI. The trim removed 4 bases at V and 7 bases at J, leaving 7 bases unmatched. The CDR3 region has the DNA TGTGCCAGCAGTGGTCGACAGGGGGCAGGACAGCCCCAGCATTTT. It yields the protein CASSGRQGAGQPQHF.

This chain links TRBV4-2 with TRBJ1-1; D is unclear. This CDR3 contains 12 residues. CDR1 LGHNA and CDR2 YNFKEQ come from the germline V gene. The V end was cut by 7 bases, the J end by 5 bases, with 11 bases between. In DNA, the CDR3 is TGTGCCAGCAAAAACGAGGTTACTGAAGCTTTCTTT. Translating gives CASKNEVTEAFF.

CDR3 DNA sequence: TGTGCCAGCAGTTACTCGCGCACGGGGACAGCGTACGGCTACACCTTC. This translates into CASSYSRTGTAYGYTF. The J gene is TRBJ1-2, the V gene TRBV6-5; 7 nucleotides match TRBD1. CDR1 and CDR2 from the germline V gene are MNHEY and SVGAGI. V was clipped by 0 bases and J by 8 bases; unmatched bases: 12. The CDR3 consists of 16 residues.

This rearrangement joins TRBV12-5 to TRBJ2-2, with 7 bases identical to TRBD1. The V and J ends lost 7 bases and 3 bases, in that order; junction bases with no gene match: 5. CDR1 LGHNT and CDR2 FRNRAP come from the germline V gene. The CDR3 sequence is 14 residues long. In DNA, the CDR3 is TGTGCTAGTGCTTCCGGGACAGACACCGGGGAGCTGTTTTTT. Translating it yields CASASGTDTGELFF. Full variable domain (missing parts from reference TRBV12-5 and TRBJ2-2): DARVTQTPRHKVTEMGQEVTMRCQPILGHNTVFWYRQTMMQGLELLAYFRNRAPLDDSGMPKDRFSAEMPDATLATLKIQPSEPRDSAVYFCASASGTDTGELFFGEGSRLTVL.

The chain employs TRBV6-6 and TRBJ2-1; D ambiguous. Germline CDR1 and CDR2: MNHNY and SVGAGI (reference sequence). Trimming stripped 0 bases from V and 6 bases from J, with 9 bases between. This CDR3 is 14 amino acids long. The CDR3: CASSYSGVRNEQFF. DNA for the CDR3: TGTGCCAGCAGTTACTCTGGAGTGCGCAATGAGCAGTTCTTC.

The genes are TRBV7-9 and TRBJ1-1; TRBD1 agrees at 8 bases. The CDR3 runs to 12 residues. From germline, CDR1 is SEHNR and CDR2 FQNEAQ (reference sequence). V shed 5 bases and J 11 bases; nucleotides not matched to a gene: 7. In DNA, the CDR3 is TGTGCCAGCAGCCCTGGGACAGGACGGGCTTTCTTT. Its protein is CASSPGTGRAFF.

The chain carries TRBV27 and TRBJ2-5, with 8 bases aligning to TRBD2. The length of the CDR3 is 14 residues. Germline assignment: CDR1 MNHEY and CDR2 SMNVEV (reference sequence). Trimming removed 2 bases from V and 4 bases from J; junction bases left unmatched: 3. CDR3 loop: CASSLRLAGETQYF. The DNA of the CDR3 is TGTGCCAGCAGTTTACGGCTAGCGGGAGAGACCCAGTACTTC.

The chain employs TRBV29-1 and TRBJ2-3; 12 bases are a match to TRBD2. Losses at the gene ends were 4 bases for V and 0 bases for J; bases not matched to a gene: 2. The CDR3 loop spans 15 amino acids. Per the germline V gene, CDR1 is SQVTM and CDR2 is ANQGSEA. DNA of the CDR3: TGCAGCGTTGCTCTAGCGGGAGGGAGCACAGATACGCAGTATTTT. This codes for CSVALAGGSTDTQYF.

The DNA of the CDR3 is TGTGCCAGTAGTAAACTTAGGACAGGGGACCGTAGACCCTACGAGCAGTACTTC. Protein sequence: CASSKLRTGDRRPYEQYF. The chain has TRBV19 and TRBJ2-7; TRBD1 matches at 9 bases. The CDR3 has 18 residues. The junction had 15 bases not matched to a gene; V was cut back by 4 bases and J by 2 bases. Germline-derived CDR1 and CDR2 are LNHDA and SQIVND (reference sequence). The entire variable domain, with the rest obtained from reference TRBV19 and TRBJ2-7, is as follows: DGGITQSPKYLFRKEGQNVTLSCEQNLNHDAMYWYRQDPGQGLRLIYYSQIVNDFQKGDIAEGYSVSREKKESFPLTVTSAQKNPTAFYLCASSKLRTGDRRPYEQYFGPGTRLTVT.

The chain uses TRBV5-1 and TRBJ2-7, with D perhaps TRBD1 (6 bases). The germline V gene has CDR1 SGHRS and CDR2 YFSETQ. Deletions cut 4 bases from V and 2 bases from J, with 13 bases between. This CDR3 comprises 14 residues. CDR3 region: CASSPRAGAYEQYF. In nucleotides, the CDR3 is TGCGCCAGCAGCCCCAGGGCAGGGGCCTACGAGCAGTACTTC.

The DNA for the CDR3 is TGTGCCAGCAGTTCCAGACTAGCGGGTCGCCCCGGGGAGCTGTTTTTT. Translating it yields CASSSRLAGRPGELFF. The rearrangement joins TRBV27 to TRBJ2-2; 10 bases fit TRBD2. Germline V CDR1 and CDR2: MNHEY, SMNVEV (reference sequence). The CDR3 is 16 amino acids. With V trimmed by 4 bases and J by 6 bases, 8 bases remained unmatched.

This rearrangement joins TRBV5-1 to TRBJ2-5; no firm D call. The V gene's germline CDR1 is SGHRS and CDR2 YFSETQ. V was shortened by 1 base and J by 1 base, with 8 bases between the two germline ends. The CDR3 sequence is 14 residues long. The CDR3 nucleotides read TGCGCCAGCAGCTTGATGGCAGGCCAAGAGACCCAGTACTTC. Its protein product is CASSLMAGQETQYF.

V is TRBV18 and J is TRBJ1-3; perhaps TRBD1 as D (5 bases). The CDR3 is 15 amino acids. CDR1 and CDR2 from the germline V gene are KGHSH and LQKENI. The V gene lost 3 bases and the J gene lost 4 bases, with 13 bases spanning the gap. Here the CDR3 reads CASSPGGQKGNTIYF. The DNA of the CDR3 is TGTGCCAGCTCACCGGGCGGACAAAAAGGAAACACCATATATTTT.

V gene TRBV12-3 or TRBV12-4 combines with J gene TRBJ2-4, with D maybe TRBD1 (6 bases). The CDR3 is 12 amino acids. V was cut by 9 bases and J by 11 bases, with 17 bases left in between. CDR3 bases: TGTGCCAGTTCGACAGGTTTGGGTGTTCAGTACTTC. This encodes CASSTGLGVQYF.

The CDR3 loop is CATRKWASGGNEQFF. The CDR3 nucleotides read TGTGCCACCAGGAAGTGGGCTAGCGGGGGCAATGAGCAGTTCTTC. This chain connects TRBV15 to TRBJ2-1, with TRBD2 matching over 10 bases. J was trimmed by 6 bases and V by 6 bases; bases with no gene match: 8. The CDR3 consists of 15 residues. Germline V gene lookup returns CDR1 LNHNV and CDR2 YYDKDF (reference sequence).

The rearrangement joins TRBV18 to TRBJ2-1, with 7 bases matching TRBD2. Germline trimming cut 3 bases from V and 5 bases from J; bases unmatched to any gene: 7. CDR1 is KGHSH and CDR2 is LQKENI in the germline V gene. The CDR3 has 15 amino acids. In DNA form, the CDR3 reads TGTGCCAGCTCACCGGGGCGGGAGTCCCACAATGAGCAGTTCTTC. As protein: CASSPGRESHNEQFF.

V usage is TRBV6-4 and J usage is TRBJ1-6; perhaps TRBD1 as D (5 bases). Trimming pared 2 bases from V and 12 bases from J, leaving 8 bases between. Per germline, CDR1 MRHNA and CDR2 SNTAGT. The CDR3 has 12 residues. The CDR3 here is CASSDPGLPLHF. The CDR3 DNA is TGTGCCAGCAGTGACCCAGGGTTACCCCTCCACTTT.

By proportion, this clone is medium-sized. The rearrangement joins TRBV11-2 to TRBJ2-2, with a possible D match to TRBD2 (5 bases). The germline CDR1 and CDR2 sequences are SGHAT and FQNNGV. Trimming removed 2 bases from V and 4 bases from J, with 8 bases in between. The CDR3 extends over 14 amino acids. The CDR3 bases are TGTGCCAGCAGCTTACACGGGGTCACCGGGGAGCTGTTTTTT. Its translation is CASSLHGVTGELFF.

This chain links TRBV2 with TRBJ1-1, with TRBD1 matching 8 bases. Trimming at V came to 7 bases and at J to 4 bases, leaving 5 bases not matched to a gene. The germline V gene has CDR1 SNHLY and CDR2 FYNNEI. CDR3 size: 13 residues. CDR3 nucleotide sequence: TGTGCCAGCATGACAGGGGAACCCACTGAAGCTTTCTTT. Translated, it gives CASMTGEPTEAFF.

The chain is built from TRBV18 and TRBJ1-6; TRBD1 agrees at 12 bases. There are 16 residues in the CDR3. Germline V gives CDR1 KGHSH, CDR2 LQKENI. The trim removed 4 bases at V and 6 bases at J, leaving 4 bases unmatched. Written as DNA, the CDR3 is TGTGCCAGCTCACAGGGACAGGGGGCATCTAATTCACCCCTCCACTTT. Amino acids: CASSQGQGASNSPLHF.